This T cell receptor (beta chain) was retrieved from a study of a mutant IDH1 vaccine in newly diagnosed glioma listed by TCRdb under 2021. Context from the whole study: Vaccination started 4-6 weeks after radiotherapy alone, or was given together with temozolomide cycles in the groups whose treatment included chemotherapy. The roughly 32 treated patients were approximately 62% male and about 38% female, with a mean age of around 40 years. Before enrollment, patients had received standard therapy of radiotherapy alone, temozolomide alone, or radiochemotherapy with temozolomide; most received the combination. The week-35 safety follow-up took place at visit V12, and the week-47 end of study took place at visit V13. Six visits were used for peripheral blood collection: V03 (baseline), V05, V07, V10, V12 and V13. For exploratory analyses, approximately 25 treated patients had longitudinal TCRB deep sequencing done wherever samples were available. Broad study findings and their caveats: Pseudoprogression appeared unrelated to alterations in the top peripheral T cell clonotypes detected by TCRB sequencing. Availability determined which PBMC samples were chosen for TCRB deep sequencing. It was noted by the authors that analyses of patient blood samples could not be reproduced owing to sample limitations. Across multiple MHC alleles, vaccine-induced immune responses were seen in roughly 93% of patients.

Taken with the paper, the label for time point translates to: week 35, safety follow-up. Every vaccine dose consisted of 300 ug of a 20-mer mutant IDH1 peptide in Montanide, administered subcutaneously together with topical imiquimod. Patients were given eight vaccinations, in weeks 1, 3, 5, 7, 11, 15, 19 and 23, which matched visits V03 through V10. The donors had newly diagnosed IDH1-mutant astrocytomas of WHO grade 3 or 4 that showed loss of nuclear ATRX. The samples were drawn from NOA16, a multicentre, single-arm, open-label phase I trial in Germany that tested a mutant IDH1 peptide vaccine in humans for the first time. The DNeasy Blood and Tissue Kit was used to extract genomic DNA from EDTA blood for TCRB sequencing. Preparation of the library involved the immunoSEQ multiplex PCR assay. Following the manufacturer's protocol, the hsTCRB Kit was used to amplify rearranged TCR beta chain sequences. TCRB libraries were sequenced on an Illumina MiSeq. Per the authors' processing: The proprietary platform of the kit vendor was used for demultiplexing, trimming and gene mapping. Held by TCRdb, this immuneACCESS table contains in-frame sequences only and omits some clones. Under half of the omission traces to an unresolved V gene where checked; the cause of the rest is unknown. From that table come the V and J calls and clone size; the DNA was used to work out D and trimming. Present in this sample are roughly 30,000 clones, 81% of which were seen just once. The ten largest clones represent roughly 14% of the sample.

Trimming takes 0 bases off V and 2 bases off J; junction bases not matched to a gene: 10. Its CDR3 holds 17 amino acids, cysteine through phenylalanine. Only the CDR3 DNA is retained, 51 bases long and in frame from the first base. CDR1 and CDR2, looked up from the germline V gene, are SGHRS and YFSETQ. Points on this clone: The antigen it recognizes is unknown. No clone much larger than this one lies a single base away; base qualities are absent.

The material sequenced was PBMCs, taken from a glioma patient whose treatment included an IDH1 peptide vaccine. The V and J genes are TRBV5-1 and TRBJ1-2; the junction holds 7 bases that match TRBD1. The clonotype originates from a man aged 30 to 45 with glioma. The CDR3 has the sequence CASSLARGDSSNYGYTF. The nucleotide sequence reads as follows: TGCGCCAGCAGCTTGGCCAGGGGGGATAGTTCAAACTATGGCTACACCTTC.